A single sample gave rise to the 14 T cell receptor beta chains below, sequenced in a study of cytomegalovirus exposure and HLA in healthy donors. Researchers ran the PCR with 60 Vbeta and 13 Jbeta primers. Data came from immunoSEQ multiplex PCR; TCRdb stores just in-frame clones and leaves some out. The sample has over 200,000 clones; 75% to 85% are singletons. Material: PBMCs. Source of these receptors: a woman aged 55 to 70 in good health and CMV-seropositive.

The V call is TRBV28, the J call TRBJ1-2, with 7 positions matching TRBD1. The V gene end was trimmed by 6 bases and the J gene end by 3 bases; junction bases not matched to a gene: 10. Germline assignment: CDR1 MDHEN and CDR2 SYDVKM. This CDR3 is 15 amino acids long. CDR3 bases: TGTGCCAGCAGCTCTCTAGGGGGCGCGGACTATGGCTACACCTTC. Amino acid sequence: CASSSLGGADYGYTF.

This clone has a handful of counts. The chain's CDR3 is CASSFSGRWGDTQYF. CDR3 sequence (DNA): TGTGCCAGCAGCTTTAGCGGGAGGTGGGGAGATACGCAGTATTTT. V usage is TRBV5-8 and J usage is TRBJ2-3; 10 bases align to TRBD2. Looked up from germline, CDR1 is SGHTS and CDR2 is YDEGEE. The CDR3 has 15 residues. V shed 2 bases, J shed 5 bases, and the junction held 5 bases outside the gene matches.

The CDR3, as DNA: TGTGCCAGTAGTCCCGGTTGGAGGGTTTGGGAGGCTTTCTTT. Its translation: CASSPGWRVWEAFF. V usage is TRBV19 and J usage is TRBJ1-1, with D unresolved. The CDR3 has 14 residues. Germline CDR1 is LNHDA and CDR2 is SQIVND (reference sequence). Trimming left V 5 bases short and J 11 bases short, with 21 bases between.

J is TRBJ2-7 and V is TRBV5-1; D might be TRBD1 (6 bases). The CDR3 sequence is 14 residues long. V was pared by 4 bases and J by 4 bases, with 15 bases between. Germline loops: CDR1 SGHRS, CDR2 YFSETQ. DNA of the CDR3: TGCGCCAGCAGCGAAATGGGACACTTATACGAGCAGTACTTC. Translation gives CASSEMGHLYEQYF.

V and J are TRBV7-2 and TRBJ2-2, with D possibly TRBD2 on 5 matching bases. Trimming took off 8 bases at V and 8 bases at J, with 12 bases between the two ends. The length of the CDR3 is 12 residues. CDR1 and CDR2 (germline): SGHTA, FQGNSA. This chain's CDR3 is CASSRDAGELFF. The CDR3, as DNA: TGTGCCAGCTCGAGGGATGCGGGGGAGCTGTTTTTT.

This clone was counted only a few times. The chain combines TRBV7-9 with TRBJ2-3; 8 nucleotides agree with TRBD1. V was pared by 2 bases and J by 2 bases, with 9 bases of the junction left unmatched. Germline V CDR1 and CDR2: SEHNR, FQNEAQ (reference sequence). The CDR3 contains 17 residues. The DNA of the CDR3 is TGTGCCAGCAGCTTAAAAGGAAGGACAGGGTACACAGATACGCAGTATTTT. This codes for CASSLKGRTGYTDTQYF.

The chain recombines TRBV30 with TRBJ2-7, with D tentatively TRBD2 (7 bases). The length of the CDR3 is 13 residues. The ends were cut back, 3 bases at V and 5 bases at J, with 14 bases in the middle. CDR1 is GTSNPN and CDR2 is SVGIG in the germline V gene (reference sequence). CDR3 DNA: TGTGCCTGGAGCGAGGGGGGGAGGAACGAGCAGTACTTC. As protein: CAWSEGGRNEQYF. Using reference TRBV30 and TRBJ2-7 for the parts outside the CDR3, the full variable domain is SQTIHQWPATLVQPVGSPLSLECTVEGTSNPNLYWYRQAAGRGLQLLFYSVGIGQISSEVPQNLSASRPQDRQFILSSKKLLLSDSGFYLCAWSEGGRNEQYFGPGTRLTVT.

This chain joins TRBV5-6 and TRBJ2-6; D gene uncertain. Germline V CDR1 and CDR2: SGHDT, YYEEEE. CDR3 size: 17 residues. The V gene lost 2 bases and the J gene lost 0 bases, with 12 bases spanning the gap. The CDR3 DNA follows: TGTGCCAGCAGCTTCGGGTCAAGGATCTCTGGGGCCAACGTCCTGACTTTC. Translation gives CASSFGSRISGANVLTF.

The count of this clone is one. The chain carries TRBV6-1 and TRBJ1-1; 8 positions agree with TRBD1. In germline, CDR1 is MNHNS, CDR2 SASEGT. CDR3 length equals 14 residues. J was trimmed by 2 bases and V by 6 bases; bases with no gene match: 5. The CDR3, as DNA: TGTGCCAGCAGCCCAGGGGGCGTAAACACTGAAGCTTTCTTT. Translation: CASSPGGVNTEAFF.

Only one count was recorded for this clone. One junction end does not reproduce the germline sequence, and a read error may be involved. The chain's CDR3 is CASSLAGGSQPQHF. The CDR3 coding sequence is TGTGCCAGCAGCCTAGCAGGGGGCAGTCAGCCCCAGCATTTT. V gene TRBV7-2 combines with J gene TRBJ1-5; 8 bases line up with TRBD1. CDR1 is SGHTA and CDR2 is FQGNSA in the germline V gene. CDR3 size: 14 residues.

The rearrangement joins TRBV2 to TRBJ2-5, with TRBD1 matching 8 bases. Germline V gene sequence: CDR1 SNHLY, CDR2 FYNNEI. The CDR3 runs to 14 residues. With 8 bases clipped from V and 5 bases from J, the junction kept 10 bases outside the gene matches. This chain's CDR3 is CASCSRGPGETQYF. Written as DNA, the CDR3 is TGTGCCAGCTGCTCCAGGGGGCCCGGGGAGACCCAGTACTTC.

This clone showed up just once. The rearrangement joins TRBV7-7 to TRBJ2-5; tentatively, D is TRBD2 (5 bases). CDR1 and CDR2 (germline): SSHAT, FNYEAQ (reference sequence). Deletions cut 5 bases from V and 4 bases from J, with 11 bases between. This CDR3 region has 13 residues. CDR3 nucleotides: TGTGCCAGCAGCATCGGAGGTGCAGAGACCCAGTACTTC. It specifies CASSIGGAETQYF.

DNA of the CDR3: TGTGCCATCAGTGACTTCGGCTACAATGAGCAGTTCTTC. Amino acid sequence: CAISDFGYNEQFF. This chain connects TRBV10-3 to TRBJ2-1; D gene uncertain. This CDR3 region has 13 residues. Germline V gene lookup returns CDR1 ENHRY and CDR2 SYGVKD. V gave up 3 bases and J gave up 3 bases, with 6 bases separating them.

The chain carries TRBV7-2 and TRBJ2-2, with 9 bases that match TRBD2. With 7 bases clipped from V and 3 bases from J, the junction kept 12 bases outside the gene matches. CDR1 is SGHTA and CDR2 is FQGNSA in the germline V gene. The CDR3 has 17 amino acids. In nucleotides, the CDR3 is TGTGCCAGCAACCCTAGGGCGGGGGGGATCTACACCGGGGAGCTGTTTTTT. Its translation: CASNPRAGGIYTGELFF.